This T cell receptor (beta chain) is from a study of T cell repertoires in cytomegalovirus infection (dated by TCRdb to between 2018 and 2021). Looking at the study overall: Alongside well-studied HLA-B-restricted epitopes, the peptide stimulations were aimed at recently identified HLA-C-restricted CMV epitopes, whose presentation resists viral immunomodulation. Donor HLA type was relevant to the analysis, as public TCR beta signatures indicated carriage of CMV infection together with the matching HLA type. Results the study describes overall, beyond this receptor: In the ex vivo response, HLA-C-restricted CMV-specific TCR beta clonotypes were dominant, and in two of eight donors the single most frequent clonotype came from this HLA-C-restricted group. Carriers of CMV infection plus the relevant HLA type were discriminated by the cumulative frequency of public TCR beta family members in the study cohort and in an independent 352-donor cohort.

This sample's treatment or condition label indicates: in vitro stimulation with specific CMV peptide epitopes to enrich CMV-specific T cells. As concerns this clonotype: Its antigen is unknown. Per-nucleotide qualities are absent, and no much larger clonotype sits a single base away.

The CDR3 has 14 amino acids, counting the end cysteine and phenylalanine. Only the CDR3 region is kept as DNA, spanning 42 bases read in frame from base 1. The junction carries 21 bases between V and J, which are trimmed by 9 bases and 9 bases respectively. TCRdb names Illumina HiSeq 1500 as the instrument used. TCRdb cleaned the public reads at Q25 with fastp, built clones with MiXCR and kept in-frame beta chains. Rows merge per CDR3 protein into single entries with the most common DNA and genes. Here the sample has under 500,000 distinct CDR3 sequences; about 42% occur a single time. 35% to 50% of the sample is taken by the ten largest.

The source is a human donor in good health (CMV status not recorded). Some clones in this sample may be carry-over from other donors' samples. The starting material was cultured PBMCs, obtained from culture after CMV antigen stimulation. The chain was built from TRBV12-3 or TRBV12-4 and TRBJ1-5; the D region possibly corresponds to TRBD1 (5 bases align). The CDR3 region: CASAARDSERPQHF. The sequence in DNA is TGTGCCAGTGCCGCCCGGGACTCCGAGCGGCCCCAGCATTTT.